One and the same sample provided the 26 T cell receptor beta chains below, sequenced in a study of blood T cell repertoires in COVID-19. Clones were sequenced by immunoSEQ multiplex PCR, and TCRdb holds only the in-frame ones, with some missing. Of around 60,000 clones listed, 70% to 90% are singletons. The sample consisted of peripheral blood. The receptor set was obtained from a man at least 80 years old with acute or convalescent COVID-19.

The chain uses TRBV3-1 (or the pseudogene TRBV3-2) and TRBJ1-2; tentatively, D is TRBD1 (5 bases). CDR3 length: 13 amino acids. V lost 1 base and J lost 6, with 9 bases in between. Germline-derived CDR1 and CDR2 are LGHDT and YNNKEL (reference sequence). CDR3 nucleotides: TGTGCCAGCAGCCAAGGTGCAGGGAATGGCTACACCTTC. Its protein product is CASSQGAGNGYTF.

The chain is built from TRBV25-1 and TRBJ2-3, with a weak D call TRBD1 (6 bases). The CDR3 sequence is 13 residues long. Germline V gene lookup returns CDR1 MGHDK and CDR2 SYGVNS. The V gene lost 2 bases and the J gene lost 4 bases, with 7 bases spanning the gap. The DNA for the CDR3 is TGTGCCAGCAGTGAAGGGGGCGCAGATACGCAGTATTTT. As protein: CASSEGGADTQYF. Full variable domain (outside the CDR3, taken from reference TRBV25-1 and TRBJ2-3): EADIYQTPRYLVIGTGKKITLECSQTMGHDKMYWYQQDPGMELHLIHYSYGVNSTEKGDLSSESTVSRIRTEHFPLTLESARPSHTSQYLCASSEGGADTQYFGPGTRLTVL.

J is TRBJ1-3 and V is TRBV6-1; D is undetermined. This CDR3 has 13 amino acids. CDR1 MNHNS and CDR2 SASEGT come from the germline V gene. V was trimmed by 2 bases and J by 4 bases, leaving 6 bases between them. CDR3: CASSEWPGNTIYF. In DNA form, the CDR3 reads TGTGCCAGCAGTGAATGGCCCGGAAACACCATATATTTT.

This clone was counted only a few times. The rearrangement links TRBV9 to TRBJ2-1; 7 nucleotides line up with TRBD2. CDR1 is SGDLS, CDR2 YYNGEE, per germline. Trimming removed 1 base from V and 2 bases from J; junction bases left unmatched: 12. The CDR3 loop spans 18 amino acids. CDR3 DNA: TGTGCCAGCAGCGTATTCGGGACTGGGGGACTACCCTACAATGAGCAGTTCTTC. This codes for CASSVFGTGGLPYNEQFF.

V gene TRBV18 combines with J gene TRBJ2-1, with D possibly being TRBD1 (5 bases). The length of the CDR3 is 16 residues. The germline V and J ends were trimmed by 4 bases and 4 bases, with 17 bases remaining between them. The germline CDR1 and CDR2 sequences are KGHSH and LQKENI. The CDR3 spells CASSQSQGVRYNEQFF. CDR3 nucleotides: TGTGCCAGCTCACAGAGTCAAGGGGTGCGTTACAATGAGCAGTTCTTC.

The V call is TRBV3-1 (or the pseudogene TRBV3-2), the J call TRBJ1-2, with a tentative D call TRBD1 (5 bases). Germline V gene data show CDR1 as LGHDT and CDR2 as YNNKEL (reference sequence). This CDR3 comprises 14 residues. Trimming left V 4 bases short and J 1 base short, with 10 bases between. CDR3 DNA: TGTGCCAGCAGCCGCGGGACTTTTAACTATGGCTACACCTTC. Translation gives CASSRGTFNYGYTF.

This clone was picked up one time. This chain uses TRBV29-1 with TRBJ2-1; 8 bases align to TRBD1. Losses at the gene ends were 4 bases for V and 6 bases for J; bases not matched to a gene: 5. Germline V CDR1 and CDR2: SQVTM, ANQGSEA. The CDR3 sequence is 13 residues long. The CDR3, as DNA: TGCAGCGTTGCGTCGGACAGGGCCAATGAGCAGTTCTTC. Its translation is CSVASDRANEQFF.

The rearrangement joins TRBV19 to TRBJ1-2, with 11 bases matching TRBD1. This CDR3 has 17 residues. Trimming at V came to 8 bases and at J to 8 bases, leaving 19 bases not matched to a gene. Germline CDR1 reads LNHDA; CDR2 reads SQIVND (reference sequence). The CDR3 sequence: CASRQHRGQGAGDGYTF. CDR3 DNA: TGTGCCAGTCGACAACACAGAGGACAGGGGGCAGGAGACGGCTACACCTTC.

The rearrangement joins TRBV18 to TRBJ1-1; the match to TRBD1 covers 7 bases. With 5 bases clipped from V and 1 base from J, the junction kept 4 bases outside the gene matches. This CDR3 is 14 amino acids long. Germline V gene data show CDR1 as KGHSH and CDR2 as LQKENI. The CDR3 nucleotides are TGTGCCAGCTCAACGACAGGGACGAACACTGAAGCTTTCTTT. This gives the protein CASSTTGTNTEAFF.

V gene TRBV20-1 combines with J gene TRBJ2-1, with D perhaps matching TRBD2 (5 bases). This CDR3 region has 11 residues. CDR1 is DFQATT and CDR2 is SNEGSKA in the germline V gene (reference sequence). The CDR3 loop is CRLGNLNEQFF. CDR3 coding DNA: TGCAGGCTCGGGAACCTCAATGAGCAGTTCTTC.

The V and J genes are TRBV6-5 and TRBJ1-2; TRBD1 is a possible D gene (5 bases). In germline, CDR1 is MNHEY, CDR2 SVGAGI. The V end was cut by 8 bases, the J end by 1 base, with 17 bases between. This CDR3 spans 15 amino acids. The CDR3 DNA reads as TGTGCCAGCCAAGGGGATATAAGACATAACTATGGCTACACCTTC. Translated, it gives CASQGDIRHNYGYTF.

The chain employs TRBV18 and TRBJ2-1; 10 nucleotides agree with TRBD2. Looked up from germline, CDR1 is KGHSH and CDR2 is LQKENI. CDR3 length: 20 amino acids. With 1 base clipped from V and 6 bases from J, the junction kept 18 bases outside the gene matches. CDR3 residues: CASSPLGGRPASGGSNEQFF. CDR3 bases: TGTGCCAGCTCACCACTTGGAGGTAGGCCCGCTAGCGGGGGAAGCAATGAGCAGTTCTTC.

The gene calls are TRBV24-1 and TRBJ2-2; no reliable D call. The CDR3 runs to 12 residues. V shed 7 bases and J shed 3 bases, with 5 bases lying between them. From germline, CDR1 is KGHDR and CDR2 SFDVKD. CDR3 nucleotide sequence: TGTGCCACCAGGGGCGACACCGGGGAGCTGTTTTTT. Translating gives CATRGDTGELFF.

The chain's CDR3 is CASSLDVSSYNSPLHF. The CDR3 nucleotides are TGTGCCAGCAGCTTGGATGTGAGCTCCTATAATTCACCCCTCCACTTT. This chain connects TRBV5-4 to TRBJ1-6; D is unresolved. Trimming cost V 0 bases and J 0 bases, with 7 bases left between them. Germline V lookup: CDR1 SGHNT, CDR2 YYREEE (reference sequence). The CDR3 covers 16 residues.

This clone was seen a single time. The chain has TRBV9 and TRBJ1-3; D not certain. V lost 1 base to trimming and J lost 0 bases, with 11 bases between them. Per the germline V gene, CDR1 is SGDLS and CDR2 is YYNGEE. This CDR3 has 16 residues. As DNA, the CDR3 is TGTGCCAGCAGCGTATCTGAGAGAGGCTCTGGAAACACCATATATTTT. This translates into CASSVSERGSGNTIYF.

This clone occurred once. The V call is TRBV19, the J call TRBJ1-4, with 9 bases fitting TRBD1. V was pared by 2 bases and J by 5 bases, with 3 bases of the junction left unmatched. Germline CDR1 reads LNHDA; CDR2 reads SQIVND (reference sequence). CDR3 size: 15 residues. CDR3 DNA: TGTGCCAGTAGTATATGGGGGACAGGGAATGAAAAACTGTTTTTT. It specifies CASSIWGTGNEKLFF.

The J gene is TRBJ2-3, the V gene TRBV18; TRBD2 matches at 10 bases. V trimming: 0 bases; J trimming: 2 bases; junction bases outside the gene matches: 5. This CDR3 comprises 17 residues. Germline V gene sequence: CDR1 KGHSH, CDR2 LQKENI. CDR3 residues: CASSPPRLAGATDTQYF. The CDR3 nucleotides read TGTGCCAGCTCACCACCTCGGCTAGCGGGGGCCACAGATACGCAGTATTTT.

The genes are TRBV3-1 (or the pseudogene TRBV3-2) and TRBJ2-1; TRBD2 matches at 11 bases. The CDR3 runs 17 residues. V lost 4 bases and J lost 0; bases outside the gene matches: 5. Germline V gene sequence: CDR1 LGHDT, CDR2 YNNKEL (reference sequence). Here the CDR3 reads CASSRTLAGGSYNEQFF. The CDR3 coding sequence is TGTGCCAGCAGCCGGACTCTAGCGGGGGGCTCCTACAATGAGCAGTTCTTC.

The chain is built from TRBV10-2 and TRBJ1-3, with D unclear. Germline-derived CDR1 and CDR2 are WSHSY and SAAADI. The CDR3 has 14 amino acids. The V end lost 4 bases, the J end lost 0 bases, and 7 bases lay between the germline ends. The CDR3 region is CASSAVSSGNTIYF. CDR3 nucleotide sequence: TGCGCCAGCAGTGCCGTCAGCTCTGGAAACACCATATATTTT.

This chain connects TRBV7-3 to TRBJ2-3, with TRBD2 matching 9 bases. Trimming at V came to 1 base and at J to 4 bases, leaving 15 bases not matched to a gene. Germline CDR1 and CDR2: SGHTA and FQGTGA. There are 19 residues in the CDR3. DNA for the CDR3: TGTGCCAGCAGCTTAATTGGTGTGGGAAGTAGCGGGGGAGCAGATACGCAGTATTTT. It yields the protein CASSLIGVGSSGGADTQYF.

The chain's CDR3 is CASSLGSVPSYEQYF. Written as DNA, the CDR3 is TGTGCCAGCAGCTTGGGCTCGGTTCCCTCCTACGAGCAGTACTTC. The chain couples TRBV5-4 to TRBJ2-7; D unresolved. Germline CDR1 and CDR2: SGHNT and YYREEE (reference sequence). The CDR3 sequence is 15 residues long. The V gene lost 0 bases and the J gene lost 0 bases, with 10 bases spanning the gap.

The count of this clone is one. The rearrangement uses TRBV7-8 and TRBJ1-1; D is unclear. Trimming cost V 5 bases and J 0 bases, with 10 bases left between them. The CDR3 runs 14 residues. The V gene's germline CDR1 is SGHVS and CDR2 FQNEAQ. CDR3 nucleotide sequence: TGTGCCAGCAGCCGAACCGGGGTGAACACTGAAGCTTTCTTT. Its translation is CASSRTGVNTEAFF.

The CDR3 region has the DNA TGTGCCAGCAGCTCCCTCGGCGGTAGCACAGATACGCAGTATTTT. It yields the protein CASSSLGGSTDTQYF. The rearrangement uses TRBV7-3 and TRBJ2-3; D is ambiguous. V lost 4 bases and J 0 bases, leaving 11 bases between the germline ends. The length of the CDR3 is 15 residues. Germline values: CDR1 SGHTA, CDR2 FQGTGA.

This chain joins TRBV19 and TRBJ1-1; 8 bases agree with TRBD1. The CDR3 totals 16 residues. Germline CDR1 LNHDA, CDR2 SQIVND (reference sequence). The V gene end was trimmed by 5 bases and the J gene end by 3 bases; junction bases not matched to a gene: 11. CDR3 sequence: CASSPLRGQGHTEAFF. The CDR3 bases are TGTGCCAGTAGTCCGTTGCGCGGACAGGGCCACACTGAAGCTTTCTTT.

This chain links TRBV7-9 with TRBJ2-7; no clear D. This CDR3 spans 12 amino acids. Trimming left V 1 base short and J 5 bases short, with 6 bases between. Germline-derived CDR1 and CDR2 are SEHNR and FQNEAQ (reference sequence). The CDR3 coding sequence is TGTGCCAGCAGCTTAGGAGTTAACGAGCAGTACTTC. Protein sequence: CASSLGVNEQYF.

The chain joins TRBV11-3 to TRBJ2-3; maybe TRBD1 (6 bases). The germline gives CDR1 SGHNT, CDR2 YENEEA. CDR3 length: 14 residues. V lost 1 base, J lost 2 bases, and 7 bases lay in between. CDR3 DNA sequence: TGTGCCAGCAGCTTAGCAGGGGCCACAGATACGCAGTATTTT. It codes for CASSLAGATDTQYF.